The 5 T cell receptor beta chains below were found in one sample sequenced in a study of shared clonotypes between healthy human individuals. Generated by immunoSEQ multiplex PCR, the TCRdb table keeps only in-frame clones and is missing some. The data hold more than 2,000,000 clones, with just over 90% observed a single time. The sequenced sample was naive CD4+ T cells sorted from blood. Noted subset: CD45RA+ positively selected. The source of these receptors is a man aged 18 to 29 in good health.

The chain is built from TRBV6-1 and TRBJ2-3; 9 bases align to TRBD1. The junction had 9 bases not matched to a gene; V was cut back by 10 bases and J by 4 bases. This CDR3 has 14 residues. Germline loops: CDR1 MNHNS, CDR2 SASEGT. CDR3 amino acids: CAIWEDRGPDTQYF. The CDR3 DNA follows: TGTGCCATCTGGGAGGACAGGGGCCCAGATACGCAGTATTTT.

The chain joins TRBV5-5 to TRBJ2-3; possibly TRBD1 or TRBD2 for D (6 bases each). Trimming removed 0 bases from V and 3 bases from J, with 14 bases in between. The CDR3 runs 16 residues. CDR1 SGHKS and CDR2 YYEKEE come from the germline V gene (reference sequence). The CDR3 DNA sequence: TGTGCCAGCAGCTTGGTTCGGGGGCAGGCGACAGATACGCAGTATTTT. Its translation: CASSLVRGQATDTQYF. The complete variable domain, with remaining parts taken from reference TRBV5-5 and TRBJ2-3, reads DAGVTQSPTHLIKTRGQQVTLRCSPISGHKSVSWYQQVLGQGPQFIFQYYEKEERGRGNFPDRFSARQFPNYSSELNVNALLLGDSALYLCASSLVRGQATDTQYFGPGTRLTVL.

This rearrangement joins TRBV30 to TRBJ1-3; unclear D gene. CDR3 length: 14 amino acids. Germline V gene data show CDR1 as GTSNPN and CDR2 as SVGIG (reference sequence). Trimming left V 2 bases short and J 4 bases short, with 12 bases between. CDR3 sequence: CAWSLRTDGNTIYF. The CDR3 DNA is TGTGCCTGGAGTCTAAGGACGGACGGAAACACCATATATTTT.

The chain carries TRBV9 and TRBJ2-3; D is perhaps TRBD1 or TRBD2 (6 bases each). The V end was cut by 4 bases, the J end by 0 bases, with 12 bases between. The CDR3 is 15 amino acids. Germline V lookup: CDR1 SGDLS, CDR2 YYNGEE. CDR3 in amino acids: CASSPGAPSTDTQYF. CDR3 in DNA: TGTGCCAGCAGCCCGGGGGCTCCTAGCACAGATACGCAGTATTTT. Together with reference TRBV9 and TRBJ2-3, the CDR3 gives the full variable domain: DSGVTQTPKHLITATGQRVTLRCSPRSGDLSVYWYQQSLDQGLQFLIQYYNGEERAKGNILERFSAQQFPDLHSELNLSSLELGDSALYFCASSPGAPSTDTQYFGPGTRLTVL.

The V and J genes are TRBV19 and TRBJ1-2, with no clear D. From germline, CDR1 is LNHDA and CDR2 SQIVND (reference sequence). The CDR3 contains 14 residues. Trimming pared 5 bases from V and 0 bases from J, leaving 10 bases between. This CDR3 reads CASSPAGTNYGYTF. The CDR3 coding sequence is TGTGCCAGTAGTCCAGCCGGCACTAACTATGGCTACACCTTC.